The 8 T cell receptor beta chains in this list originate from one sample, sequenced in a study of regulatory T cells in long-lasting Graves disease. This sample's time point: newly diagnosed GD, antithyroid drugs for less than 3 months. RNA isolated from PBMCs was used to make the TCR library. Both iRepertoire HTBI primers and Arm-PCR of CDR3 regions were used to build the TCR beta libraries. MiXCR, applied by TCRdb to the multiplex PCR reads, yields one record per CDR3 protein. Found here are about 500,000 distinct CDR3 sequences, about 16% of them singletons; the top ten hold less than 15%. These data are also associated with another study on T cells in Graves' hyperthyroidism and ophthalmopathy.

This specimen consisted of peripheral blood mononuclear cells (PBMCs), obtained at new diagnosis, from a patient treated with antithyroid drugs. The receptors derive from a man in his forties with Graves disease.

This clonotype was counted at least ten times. The CDR3 DNA reads as TGTGCCAGCGCGGTACCTGAGGGGGAGCAGTACTTC. This sequence encodes CASAVPEGEQYF. The chain has TRBV2 and TRBJ2-7; D assignment may be TRBD1 or TRBD2 (5 bases each). The CDR3 spans 12 residues. The germline V gene encodes CDR1 SNHLY and CDR2 FYNNEI. V lost 8 bases to trimming and J lost 7 bases, with 15 bases between them. The entire variable domain, with the rest obtained from reference TRBV2 and TRBJ2-7, is as follows: EPEVTQTPSHQVTQMGQEVILRCVPISNHLYFYWYRQILGQKVEFLVSFYNNEISEKSEIFDDQFSVERPDGSNFTLKIRSTKLEDSAMYFCASAVPEGEQYFGPGTRLTVT.

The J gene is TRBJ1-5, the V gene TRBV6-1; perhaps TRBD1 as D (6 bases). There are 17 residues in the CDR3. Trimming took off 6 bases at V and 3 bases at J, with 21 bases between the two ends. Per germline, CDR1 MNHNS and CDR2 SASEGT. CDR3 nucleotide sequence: TGTGCCAGCAGCCAAACTCGAGGGGGAGTCGTCAATCAGCCCCAGCATTTT. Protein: CASSQTRGGVVNQPQHF.

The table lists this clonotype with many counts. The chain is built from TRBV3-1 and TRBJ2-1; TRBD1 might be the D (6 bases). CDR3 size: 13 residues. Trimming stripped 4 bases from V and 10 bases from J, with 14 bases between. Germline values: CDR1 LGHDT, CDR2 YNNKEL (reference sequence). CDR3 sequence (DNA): TGTGCCAGCAGCCGGGGACAATGGGACGAGCAGTTCTTC. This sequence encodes CASSRGQWDEQFF.

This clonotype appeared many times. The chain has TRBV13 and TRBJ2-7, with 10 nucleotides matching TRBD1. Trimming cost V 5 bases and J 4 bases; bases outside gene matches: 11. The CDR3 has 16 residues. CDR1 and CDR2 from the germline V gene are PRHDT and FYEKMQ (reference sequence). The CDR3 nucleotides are TGTGCCAGCAGCGCCAGACAGGGGGCGCGTCCATACGAGCAGTACTTC. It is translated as CASSARQGARPYEQYF.

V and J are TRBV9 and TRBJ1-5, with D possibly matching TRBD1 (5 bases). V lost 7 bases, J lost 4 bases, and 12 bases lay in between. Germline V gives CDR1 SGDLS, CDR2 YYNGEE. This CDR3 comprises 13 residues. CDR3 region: CASGAGMNQPQHF. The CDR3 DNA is TGTGCCAGCGGCGCAGGGATGAATCAGCCCCAGCATTTT. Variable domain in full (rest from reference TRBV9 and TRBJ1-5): DSGVTQTPKHLITATGQRVTLRCSPRSGDLSVYWYQQSLDQGLQFLIQYYNGEERAKGNILERFSAQQFPDLHSELNLSSLELGDSALYFCASGAGMNQPQHFGDGTRLSIL.

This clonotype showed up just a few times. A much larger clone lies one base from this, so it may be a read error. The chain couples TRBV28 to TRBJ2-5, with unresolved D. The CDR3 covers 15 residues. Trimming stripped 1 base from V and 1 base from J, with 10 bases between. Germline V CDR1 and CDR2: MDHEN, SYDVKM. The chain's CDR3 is CASSLYCGTQETQYF. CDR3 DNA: TGTGCCAGCAGTTTATACTGCGGAACCCAAGAGACCCAGTACTTC.

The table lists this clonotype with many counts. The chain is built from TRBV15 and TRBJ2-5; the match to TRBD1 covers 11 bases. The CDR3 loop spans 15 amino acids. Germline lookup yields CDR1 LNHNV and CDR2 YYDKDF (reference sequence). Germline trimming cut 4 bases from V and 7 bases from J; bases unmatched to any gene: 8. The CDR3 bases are TGTGCCACCAGCAAGCGGGACAGGGGGACCGGGACCCAGTACTTC. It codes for CATSKRDRGTGTQYF.

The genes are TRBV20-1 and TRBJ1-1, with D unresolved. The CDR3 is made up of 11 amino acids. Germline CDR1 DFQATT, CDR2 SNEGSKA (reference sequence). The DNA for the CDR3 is TGCACCGTCGGCAGGTTTACTGAAGCTTTCTTT. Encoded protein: CTVGRFTEAFF.